This TCR beta chain stems from a study of CD8 T cells in ankylosing spondylitis. Study-wide points: In reactive arthritis synovial fluid and blood, some motif variants had been reported before. From matched ankylosing spondylitis synovial fluid, disease-linked clones were reportedly recovered at significantly enriched levels. Ankylosing spondylitis blood appeared to carry a characteristic TCR beta motif of seven to nine highly homologous variants.

V gave up 3 bases and J gave up 3 bases; unmatched junction bases: 5. Germline CDR1 is MGHRA and CDR2 is YSYEKL. The CDR3 is 15 residues long. This clonotype was counted only a few times. Antigen: not known. Each CDR3 protein is one row after TCRdb ran MiXCR on the 5' RACE reads. The sample consists of over 700,000 distinct CDR3 sequences, 19% of them appearing once. This TCR was sampled from a male donor with ankylosing spondylitis. This chain links TRBV4-1 with TRBJ2-3; 8 bases agree with TRBD1. Input material: blood, either unsorted or a sorted T cell fraction (not recorded which). The CDR3 nucleotides read TGCGCCAGCAGCCAGGACAGGGCGGGTACAGATACGCAGTATTTT. Translated, it gives CASSQDRAGTDTQYF.